This TCR beta chain was obtained from a study of blood T cell repertoires in COVID-19 (dated by TCRdb to about 2020). In the study overall: The collaborator samples originated in the United States, Italy and Spain and spanned the acute and convalescent phases of COVID-19. The prospective study material was composed of cDNA or gDNA derived from T cells, B-cell-depleted T cells, or PBMCs. The repertoires were released in a freely available public database intended as a resource for research on the immune response to SARS-CoV-2. Subjects who had been exposed to COVID-19, were actively infected with it, or had recovered from it provided the deeply sampled blood TCRbeta repertoires that made up the dataset. Nearly every sample came with metadata listing a de-identified subject ID, COVID-19 status, age in years and sex. Samples were obtained from the ongoing ImmuneRACE study (first 160 participants) and from approximately 1,200 subjects provided by 6 global collaborators. Where HLA class I and class II types were available, the types were taken from metadata supplied by the sample provider, not from assay-based typing.

For this clone: The specificity of this receptor is unknown. Per-base qualities were not stored, and no clone one base away is much larger.

Including the terminal cysteine and phenylalanine, the CDR3 comprises 12 residues. The only DNA kept is the CDR3, 36 bases in frame from the first base. Between the V and J ends, shortened by 2 bases and 5 bases respectively, the junction contains 6 bases. The germline V gene yields KGHSY for CDR1 and FQNENV for CDR2. The immunoSEQ Assay, a bias-controlled multiplex PCR, was used to amplify TCRbeta CDR3 regions from genomic DNA. In the authors' own workflow: Within the assay, amplification of reference gene primers was used to estimate how many nucleated cells each sample contained. To quantify the absolute abundance of each unique TCRbeta CDR3 rearrangement, sequence reads were collapsed and filtered. For each sample, productive Simpson clonality was calculated as the square root of Simpson's diversity index over productive rearrangements. TCRdb retrieved this table from immuneACCESS and kept in-frame rearrangements only. Not all clones are present; in checked studies, unresolved V genes account for under half, and no reason is known for the remainder. V and J calls and clone size are those listed in that table; D and trimming were worked out from the DNA. The sample table holds roughly 230,000 clones, of which approximately 88% were seen once. The ten largest clones add up to more than 0.55% of the sample.

Each collaborating institution followed its own protocols to collect whole blood in K2EDTA tubes. For TCRbeta analysis, collaborators shipped samples in one of three forms: frozen whole blood, isolated PBMCs, or DNA extracted from either of those sample types. Study-wide conclusions, independent of this receptor: How much clinical and demographic metadata was included differed by source and by participant, and the metadata was provided uncurated.

Sequencing was carried out using peripheral blood. The clonotype originates from a human donor in a cohort sampled during active COVID-19. This sequence uses TRBV16 and TRBJ1-1, with the D gene not confidently named. The CDR3 corresponds to CASSQGLTEAFF. Here is the DNA: TGTGCCAGCAGCCAAGGACTTACTGAAGCTTTCTTT.